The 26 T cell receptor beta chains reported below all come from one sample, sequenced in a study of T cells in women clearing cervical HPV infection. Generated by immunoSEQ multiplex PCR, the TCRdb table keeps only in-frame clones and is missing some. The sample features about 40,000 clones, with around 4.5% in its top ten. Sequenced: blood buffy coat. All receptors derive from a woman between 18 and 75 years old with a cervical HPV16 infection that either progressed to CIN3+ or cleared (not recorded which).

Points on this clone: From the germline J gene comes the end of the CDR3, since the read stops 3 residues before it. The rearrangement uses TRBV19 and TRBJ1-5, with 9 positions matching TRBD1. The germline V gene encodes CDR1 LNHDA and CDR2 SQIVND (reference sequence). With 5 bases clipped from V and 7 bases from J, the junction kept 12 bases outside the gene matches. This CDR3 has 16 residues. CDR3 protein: CASSDRGARPAQPQHF. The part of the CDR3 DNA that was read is TGTGCCAGTAGTGACAGGGGGGCGAGGCCTGCGCAGCCC.

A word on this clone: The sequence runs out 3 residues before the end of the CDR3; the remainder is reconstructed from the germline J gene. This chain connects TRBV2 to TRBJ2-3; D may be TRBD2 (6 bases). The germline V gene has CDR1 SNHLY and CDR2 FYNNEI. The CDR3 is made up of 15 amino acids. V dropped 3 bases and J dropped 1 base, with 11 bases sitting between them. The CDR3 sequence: CASSDRVAGTDTQYF. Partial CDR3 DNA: TGTGCCAGCAGTGATAGGGTAGCGGGCACAGATACG.

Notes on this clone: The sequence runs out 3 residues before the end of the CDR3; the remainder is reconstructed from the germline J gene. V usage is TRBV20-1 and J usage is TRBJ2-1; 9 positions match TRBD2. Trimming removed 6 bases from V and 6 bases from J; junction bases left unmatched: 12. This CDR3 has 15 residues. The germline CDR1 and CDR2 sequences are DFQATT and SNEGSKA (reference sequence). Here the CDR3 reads CSATHPGLASNEQFF. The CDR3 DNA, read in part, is TGCAGTGCGACTCATCCGGGACTAGCTTCCAATGAG.

CDR3: CSVALLQGGEAFF. The CDR3 DNA, read in part, is TGCAGCGTTGCCCTTCTACAGGGAGGTGAA. This sequence joins TRBV29-1 and TRBJ1-1, with D perhaps matching TRBD1 (6 bases). The read finishes 3 residues shy of the CDR3 end, and the germline J gene is used to complete it. Trimming cost V 4 bases and J 7 bases, with 16 bases left between them. Germline values: CDR1 SQVTM, CDR2 ANQGSEA. The length of the CDR3 is 13 residues.

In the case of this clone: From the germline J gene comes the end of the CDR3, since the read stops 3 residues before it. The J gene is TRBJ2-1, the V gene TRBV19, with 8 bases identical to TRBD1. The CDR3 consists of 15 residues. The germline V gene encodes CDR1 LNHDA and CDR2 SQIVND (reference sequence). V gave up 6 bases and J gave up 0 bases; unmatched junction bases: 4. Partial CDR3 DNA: TGTGCCAGTAGAAACAGGGGGGACTCCTACAATGAG. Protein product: CASRNRGDSYNE. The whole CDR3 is CASRNRGDSYNEQFF. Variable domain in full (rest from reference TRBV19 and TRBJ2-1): DGGITQSPKYLFRKEGQNVTLSCEQNLNHDAMYWYRQDPGQGLRLIYYSQIVNDFQKGDIAEGYSVSREKKESFPLTVTSAQKNPTAFYLCASRNRGDSYNEQFFGPGTRLTVL.

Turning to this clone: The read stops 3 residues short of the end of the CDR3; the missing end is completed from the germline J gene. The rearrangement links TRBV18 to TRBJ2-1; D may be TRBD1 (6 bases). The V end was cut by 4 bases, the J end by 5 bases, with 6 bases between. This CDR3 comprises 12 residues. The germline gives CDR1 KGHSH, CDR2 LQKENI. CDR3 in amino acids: CASSQGDNEQFF. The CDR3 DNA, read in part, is TGTGCCAGCTCACAGGGGGACAATGAG.

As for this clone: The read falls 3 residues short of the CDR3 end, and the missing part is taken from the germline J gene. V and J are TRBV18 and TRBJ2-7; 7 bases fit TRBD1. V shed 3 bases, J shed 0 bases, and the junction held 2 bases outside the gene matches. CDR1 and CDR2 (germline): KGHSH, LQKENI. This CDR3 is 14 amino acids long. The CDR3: CASSPGTASYEQYF. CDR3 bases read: TGTGCCAGCTCACCTGGGACAGCCTCCTACGAG. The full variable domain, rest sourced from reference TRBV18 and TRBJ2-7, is NAGVMQNPRHLVRRRGQEARLRCSPMKGHSHVYWYRQLPEEGLKFMVYLQKENIIDESGMPKERFSAEFPKEGPSILRIQQVVRGDSAAYFCASSPGTASYEQYFGPGTRLTVT.

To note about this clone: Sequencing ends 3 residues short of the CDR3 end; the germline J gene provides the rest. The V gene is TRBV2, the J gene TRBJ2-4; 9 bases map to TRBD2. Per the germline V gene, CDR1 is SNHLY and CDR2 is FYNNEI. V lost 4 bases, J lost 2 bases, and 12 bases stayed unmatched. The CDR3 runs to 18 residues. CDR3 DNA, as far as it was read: TGTGCCAGCAGTGCCCGGGGAGGCGCGGGGGGGCCCAAAAACATT. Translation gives CASSARGGAGGPKNI. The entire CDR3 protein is CASSARGGAGGPKNIQYF. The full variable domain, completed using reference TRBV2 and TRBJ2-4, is EPEVTQTPSHQVTQMGQEVILRCVPISNHLYFYWYRQILGQKVEFLVSFYNNEISEKSEIFDDQFSVERPDGSNFTLKIRSTKLEDSAMYFCASSARGGAGGPKNIQYFGAGTRLSVL.

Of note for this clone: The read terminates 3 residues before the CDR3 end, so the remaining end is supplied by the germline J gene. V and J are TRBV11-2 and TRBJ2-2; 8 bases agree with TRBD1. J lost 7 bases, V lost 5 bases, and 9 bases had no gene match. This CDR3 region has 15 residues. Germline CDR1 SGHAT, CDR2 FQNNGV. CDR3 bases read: TGTGCCAGCAGCCGAACCTCAGGGGGCTACGGGGAG. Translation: CASSRTSGGYGE. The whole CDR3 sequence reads CASSRTSGGYGELFF.

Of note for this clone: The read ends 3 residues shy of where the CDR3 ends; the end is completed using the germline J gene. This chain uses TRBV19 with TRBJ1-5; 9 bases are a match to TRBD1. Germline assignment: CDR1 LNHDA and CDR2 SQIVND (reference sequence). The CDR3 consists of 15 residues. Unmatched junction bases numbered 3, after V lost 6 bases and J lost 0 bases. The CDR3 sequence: CASSRDRDSNQPQHF. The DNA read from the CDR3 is TGTGCCAGTAGCCGGGACAGGGATAGCAATCAGCCC.

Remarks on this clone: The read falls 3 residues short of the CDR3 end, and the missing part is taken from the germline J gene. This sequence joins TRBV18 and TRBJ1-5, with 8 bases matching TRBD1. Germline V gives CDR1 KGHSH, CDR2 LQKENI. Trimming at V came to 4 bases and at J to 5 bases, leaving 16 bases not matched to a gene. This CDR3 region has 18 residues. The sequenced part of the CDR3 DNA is TGTGCCAGCTCACTGACCTCCGGGACAGGACGGACGGATCAGCCC. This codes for CASSLTSGTGRTDQP. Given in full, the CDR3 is CASSLTSGTGRTDQPQHF.

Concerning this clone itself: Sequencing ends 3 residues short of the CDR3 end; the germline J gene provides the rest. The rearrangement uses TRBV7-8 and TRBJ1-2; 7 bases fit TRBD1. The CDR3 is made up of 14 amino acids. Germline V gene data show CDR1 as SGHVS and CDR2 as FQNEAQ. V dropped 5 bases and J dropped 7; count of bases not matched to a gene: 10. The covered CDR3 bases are TGTGCCAGCAGCCTGGACCGGGACAGACCTGGC. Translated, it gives CASSLDRDRPG. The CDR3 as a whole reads CASSLDRDRPGYTF.

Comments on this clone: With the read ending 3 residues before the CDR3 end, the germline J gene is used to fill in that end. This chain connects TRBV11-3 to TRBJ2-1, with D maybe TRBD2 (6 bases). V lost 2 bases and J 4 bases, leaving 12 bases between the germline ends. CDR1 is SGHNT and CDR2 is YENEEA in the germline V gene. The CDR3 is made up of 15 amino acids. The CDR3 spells CASSLIRGTYNEQFF. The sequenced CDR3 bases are TGTGCCAGCAGCTTAATCCGGGGGACTTACAATGAG.

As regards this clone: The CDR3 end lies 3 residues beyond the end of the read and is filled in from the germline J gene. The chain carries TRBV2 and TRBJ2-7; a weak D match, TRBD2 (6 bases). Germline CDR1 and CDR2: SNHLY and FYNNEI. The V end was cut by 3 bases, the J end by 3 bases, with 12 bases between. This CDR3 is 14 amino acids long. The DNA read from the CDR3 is TGTGCCAGCAGTGAGGTTAGCGGAATCTACGAG. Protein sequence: CASSEVSGIYE. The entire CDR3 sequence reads CASSEVSGIYEQYF.

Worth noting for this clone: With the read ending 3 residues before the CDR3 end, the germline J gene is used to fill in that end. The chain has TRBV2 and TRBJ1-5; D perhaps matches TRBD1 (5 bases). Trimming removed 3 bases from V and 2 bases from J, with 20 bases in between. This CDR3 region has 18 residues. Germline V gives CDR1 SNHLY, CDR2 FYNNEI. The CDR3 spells CASSDQTRGRGGNQPQHF. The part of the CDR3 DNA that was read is TGTGCCAGCAGTGACCAGACCAGAGGGAGGGGTGGCAATCAGCCC.

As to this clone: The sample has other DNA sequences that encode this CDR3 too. The CDR3 loop reads CSGTEEGNTEAFF. CDR3 DNA (partial): TGCAGCGGCACCGAAGAGGGGAACACTGAA. The chain is built from TRBV29-1 and TRBJ1-1; no clear D. The CDR3 extends 3 residues past the end of the read, so its final part is completed from the germline J gene. The germline V gene has CDR1 SQVTM and CDR2 ANQGSEA. The CDR3 is 13 residues long. The V end lost 7 bases, the J end lost 1 base, and 13 bases lay between the germline ends.

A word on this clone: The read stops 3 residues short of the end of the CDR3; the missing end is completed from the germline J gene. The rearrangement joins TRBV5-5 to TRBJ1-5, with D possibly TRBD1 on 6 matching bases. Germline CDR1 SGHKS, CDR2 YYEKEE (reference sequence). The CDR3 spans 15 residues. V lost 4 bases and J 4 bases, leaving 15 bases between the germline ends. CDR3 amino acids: CASSLVGAFNQPQHF. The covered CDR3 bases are TGTGCCAGCAGCCTGGTGGGGGCCTTTAATCAGCCC.

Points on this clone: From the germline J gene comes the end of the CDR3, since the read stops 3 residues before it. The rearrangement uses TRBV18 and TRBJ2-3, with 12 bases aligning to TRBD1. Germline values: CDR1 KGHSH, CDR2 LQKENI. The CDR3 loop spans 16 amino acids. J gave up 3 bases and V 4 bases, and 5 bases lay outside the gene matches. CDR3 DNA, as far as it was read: TGTGCCAGCTCACAGGGACAGGGGGCGAGTACAGATACG. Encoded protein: CASSQGQGASTDT. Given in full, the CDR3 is CASSQGQGASTDTQYF. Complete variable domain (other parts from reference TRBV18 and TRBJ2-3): NAGVMQNPRHLVRRRGQEARLRCSPMKGHSHVYWYRQLPEEGLKFMVYLQKENIIDESGMPKERFSAEFPKEGPSILRIQQVVRGDSAAYFCASSQGQGASTDTQYFGPGTRLTVL.

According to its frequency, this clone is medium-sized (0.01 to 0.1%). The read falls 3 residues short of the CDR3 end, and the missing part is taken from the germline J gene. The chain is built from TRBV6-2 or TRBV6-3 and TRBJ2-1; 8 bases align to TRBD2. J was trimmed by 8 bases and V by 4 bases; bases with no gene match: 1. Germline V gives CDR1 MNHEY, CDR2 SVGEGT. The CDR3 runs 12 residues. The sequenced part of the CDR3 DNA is TGTGCCAGCAGTTTCGGGGGGGATGAG. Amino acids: CASSFGGDE. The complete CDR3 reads CASSFGGDEQFF.

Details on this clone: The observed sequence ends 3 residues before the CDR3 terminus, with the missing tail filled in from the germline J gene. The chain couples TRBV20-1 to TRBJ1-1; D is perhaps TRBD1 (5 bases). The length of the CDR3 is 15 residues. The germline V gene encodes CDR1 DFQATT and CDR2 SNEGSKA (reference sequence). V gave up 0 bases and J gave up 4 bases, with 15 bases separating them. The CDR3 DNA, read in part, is TGCAGTGCTAGAGAGGGGGGAAGTTTGCCCACTGAA. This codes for CSAREGGSLPTE. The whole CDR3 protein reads CSAREGGSLPTEAFF.

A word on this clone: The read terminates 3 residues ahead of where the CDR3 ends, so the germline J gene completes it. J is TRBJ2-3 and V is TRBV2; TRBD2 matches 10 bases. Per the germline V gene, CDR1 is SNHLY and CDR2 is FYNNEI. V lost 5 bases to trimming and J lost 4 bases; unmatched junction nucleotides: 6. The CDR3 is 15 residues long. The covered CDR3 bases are TGTGCCAGCAGTTTGAGCGGGGGGGCGGCAGATACG. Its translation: CASSLSGGAADT. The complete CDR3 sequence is CASSLSGGAADTQYF.

The CDR3 bases that were read are TGTGCCAGCAGCCCTCGGTGGGGGGACTATGGC. Its protein product is CASSPRWGDYG. The full-length CDR3 reads as CASSPRWGDYGYTF. The chain has TRBV16 and TRBJ1-2, with D perhaps TRBD1 (5 bases). The read finishes 3 residues shy of the CDR3 end, and the germline J gene is used to complete it. V lost 4 bases to trimming and J lost 3 bases, with 12 bases between them. The CDR3 spans 14 residues. The germline V gene encodes CDR1 KGHSY and CDR2 FQNENV.

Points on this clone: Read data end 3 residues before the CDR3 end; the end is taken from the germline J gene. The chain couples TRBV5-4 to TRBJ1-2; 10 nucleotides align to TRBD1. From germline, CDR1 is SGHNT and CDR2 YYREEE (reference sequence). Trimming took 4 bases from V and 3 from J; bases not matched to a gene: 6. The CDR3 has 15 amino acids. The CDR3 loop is CASSPRDRGDYGYTF. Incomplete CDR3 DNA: TGTGCCAGCAGCCCAAGGGACAGGGGTGACTATGGC.

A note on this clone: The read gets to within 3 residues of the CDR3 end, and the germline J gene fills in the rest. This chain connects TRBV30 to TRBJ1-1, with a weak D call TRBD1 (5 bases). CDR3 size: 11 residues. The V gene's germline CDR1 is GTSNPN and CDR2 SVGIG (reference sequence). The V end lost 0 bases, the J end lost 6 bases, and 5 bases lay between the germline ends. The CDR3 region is CAWSVGAEAFF. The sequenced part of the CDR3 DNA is TGTGCCTGGAGTGTAGGGGCTGAA.

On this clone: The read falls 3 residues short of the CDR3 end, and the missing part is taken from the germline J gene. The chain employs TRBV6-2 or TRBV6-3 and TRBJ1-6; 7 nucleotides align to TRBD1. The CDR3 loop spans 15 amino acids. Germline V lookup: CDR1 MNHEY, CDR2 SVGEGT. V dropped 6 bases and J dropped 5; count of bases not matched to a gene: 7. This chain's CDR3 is CASRYRGNNNSPLHF. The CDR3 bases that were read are TGTGCCAGCAGGTACAGGGGAAATAATAATTCACCC.

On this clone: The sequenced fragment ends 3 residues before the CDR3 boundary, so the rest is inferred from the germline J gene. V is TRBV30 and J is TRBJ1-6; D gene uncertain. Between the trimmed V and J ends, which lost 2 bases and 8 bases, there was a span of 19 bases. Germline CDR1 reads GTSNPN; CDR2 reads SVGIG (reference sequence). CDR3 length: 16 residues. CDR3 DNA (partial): TGTGCCTGGAGTCTGACCTCCGGCGGGAGGTATTCACCC. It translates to CAWSLTSGGRYSP. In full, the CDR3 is CAWSLTSGGRYSPLHF.